A selection of T cell receptor beta chains follows, all from one sample in a study of cytomegalovirus exposure and HLA in healthy donors. Profiling relied on immunoSEQ multiplex PCR, and the TCRdb table lists in-frame clones only, not all of them. Of about 72,000 clones in the sample, 85% to 95% were seen once. The sequenced sample consisted of PBMCs. The source of these receptors is a young woman in good health and CMV-seronegative. CDR3s include the opening cysteine and the closing phenylalanine or tryptophan. Each record gives: CDR3 protein, CDR3 DNA, J gene, clone size, V gene, CDR3 length, D gene. D genes are given only for firm matches. Clone size, where shown, is once, few, many, or a class for clones that have expanded.

CASSVRGQGSPLHF	TGTGCCAGCAGCGTAAGGGGGCAGGGTTCACCCCTCCACTTT	TRBJ1-6	.	TRBV9	14	TRBD1
CASSLGAGGDLEQFF	TGTGCCAGCAGCTTAGGAGCGGGGGGAGATCTTGAGCAGTTCTTC	TRBJ2-1	.	TRBV7-3	15	TRBD2
CASSPHQSPLHF	TGTGCCAGCAGCCCACATCAGTCACCCCTCCACTTT	TRBJ1-6	.	TRBV7-2	12	.
CAWRKQRIANTEAFF	TGTGCCTGGAGGAAACAACGTATTGCGAACACTGAAGCTTTCTTT	TRBJ1-1	.	TRBV30	15	.
CASSFRPLTSGAYEQYF	TGTGCCAGCAGCTTCCGCCCTCTGACTAGCGGGGCCTACGAGCAGTACTTC	TRBJ2-7	.	TRBV7-2	17	TRBD2
CASSPRVAGSTYEQYF	TGTGCCAGCTCACCAAGGGTAGCGGGGTCGACCTACGAGCAGTACTTC	TRBJ2-7	.	TRBV18	16	TRBD2
CASSPLSGQGGTEAFF	TGCGCCAGCAGCCCCTTATCCGGACAGGGTGGTACTGAAGCTTTCTTT	TRBJ1-1	.	TRBV4-3	16	TRBD1
CASSLRGTGYNNEQFF	TGTGCCAGCAGCCTAAGAGGGACAGGGTATAACAATGAGCAGTTCTTC	TRBJ2-1	.	TRBV5-5	16	TRBD1
CASSTPGVSGNTIYF	TGTGCCAGCAGTACCCCAGGGGTCTCTGGAAACACCATATATTTT	TRBJ1-3	.	TRBV28	15	.
CASSDSAGADTQYF	TGTGCCAGCAGTGACTCGGCAGGGGCAGATACGCAGTATTTT	TRBJ2-3	once	TRBV6-4	14	.
CATRQGAGNEQFF	TGTGCCACCCGACAGGGGGCAGGCAATGAGCAGTTCTTC	TRBJ2-1	.	TRBV19	13	TRBD1
CASSILTTSEQFF	TGTGCCAGTAGTATCCTAACTACAAGTGAGCAGTTCTTC	TRBJ2-1	once	TRBV19	13	.
CAFNRVPYEQYF	TGTGCCTTTAACAGGGTACCCTACGAGCAGTACTTC	TRBJ2-7	.	TRBV30	12	.
CASRASGGGLTSQYF	TGTGCCAGTAGAGCTAGCGGGGGGGGGTTGACGTCCCAGTACTTC	TRBJ2-5	.	TRBV19	15	TRBD2
CASSPRRVDTGELFF	TGTGCCAGCTCACCACGGCGGGTAGACACCGGGGAGCTGTTTTTT	TRBJ2-2	.	TRBV18	15	.
CASRTGADGYTF	TGTGCCAGCAGAACAGGGGCGGATGGCTACACCTTC	TRBJ1-2	.	TRBV7-9	12	TRBD1
CASSTSTDIRQPQHF	TGTGCCAGTAGTACCTCGACAGACATCAGGCAGCCCCAGCATTTT	TRBJ1-5	.	TRBV19	15	.
CATSRDQETQYF	TGTGCCACCAGCAGAGATCAGGAGACCCAGTACTTC	TRBJ2-5	.	TRBV15	12	.
CASSLLRQSNEQFF	TGTGCCAGCAGTTTATTAAGACAGTCCAATGAGCAGTTCTTC	TRBJ2-1	.	TRBV28	14	.
CASSDEDGANSPLHF	TGTGCCAGCAGTGACGAAGATGGAGCTAATTCACCCCTCCACTTT	TRBJ1-6	.	TRBV6-4	15	.
CASSIGQGGTDTQYF	TGTGCCAGTAGTATAGGGCAGGGGGGCACAGATACGCAGTATTTT	TRBJ2-3	.	TRBV19	15	TRBD1
CASTSQSRGVDEQYF	TGCGCCAGCACCAGTCAGAGCAGGGGAGTCGACGAGCAGTACTTC	TRBJ2-7	.	TRBV23-1	15	.
CAIGGSRGNQPQHF	TGCGCCATAGGAGGTTCTAGAGGGAATCAGCCCCAGCATTTT	TRBJ1-5	.	TRBV5-1	14	.
CASRLGTAANYGYTF	TGTGCCAGCAGACTCGGGACAGCTGCTAACTATGGCTACACCTTC	TRBJ1-2	.	TRBV2	15	TRBD1
CASSSGQGGLSPLHF	TGTGCCAGCAGTTCCGGACAGGGGGGTCTTTCACCCCTCCACTTT	TRBJ1-6	.	TRBV27	15	TRBD1
CASSVWGGYDEAFF	TGTGCCAGCAGCGTTTGGGGGGGCTATGATGAAGCTTTCTTT	TRBJ1-1	.	TRBV9	14	.
CASRSTRGQPNEKLFF	TGTGCAAGTCGCTCCACCCGGGGACAGCCTAATGAAAAACTGTTTTTT	TRBJ1-4	.	TRBV12-2	16	.
CASRSRPATPYEQYF	TGTGCCAGCAGAAGCCGTCCCGCTACTCCCTACGAGCAGTACTTC	TRBJ2-7	.	TRBV27	15	.
CASRTGTAVYNEQFF	TGTGCCAGTAGGACCGGGACAGCGGTTTACAATGAGCAGTTCTTC	TRBJ2-1	.	TRBV19	15	TRBD1
CASSLWRSEGTGGDYTF	TGTGCCAGCAGCTTATGGCGTAGTGAAGGGACAGGGGGGGACTACACCTTC	TRBJ1-2	.	TRBV7-8	17	TRBD1
CASSFQRDNYGYTF	TGTGCCAGCAGTTTCCAGCGAGATAACTATGGCTACACCTTC	TRBJ1-2	.	TRBV6-5	14	.
CASSPPGGARETQYF	TGTGCTAGCAGCCCCCCGGGGGGGGCCAGAGAGACCCAGTACTTC	TRBJ2-5	.	TRBV7-7	15	TRBD2
CASSKGLARLSEYNEQFF	TGTGCCAGTAGTAAAGGACTAGCGCGGCTATCTGAATACAATGAGCAGTTCTTC	TRBJ2-1	.	TRBV19	18	TRBD2
CASSYRGRNSPLHF	TGTGCCAGCAGTTACAGGGGGCGGAATTCACCCCTCCACTTT	TRBJ1-6	.	TRBV6-5	14	TRBD1
CASSLGPQPNTGELFF	TGTGCCAGCAGCTTAGGTCCACAACCGAACACCGGGGAGCTGTTTTTT	TRBJ2-2	.	TRBV11-3	16	.
CAVGRTGNQPQHF	TGTGCCGTAGGCAGAACAGGAAATCAGCCCCAGCATTTT	TRBJ1-5	many	TRBV19	13	.
CASSRQGVSNQPQHF	TGTGCCAGCAGTCGACAGGGGGTTAGCAATCAGCCCCAGCATTTT	TRBJ1-5	.	TRBV14	15	TRBD1
CASSPIVAGGLSSYNEQFF	TGTGCCAGCTCACCAATTGTAGCGGGGGGTCTTAGCTCCTACAATGAGCAGTTCTTC	TRBJ2-1	.	TRBV18	19	TRBD2
CASSFGQGTEAFF	TGTGCCAGCAGTTTCGGACAGGGCACTGAAGCTTTCTTT	TRBJ1-1	.	TRBV6-5	13	TRBD1
CASSEAEGGTEAFF	TGTGCCAGCAGTGAGGCGGAGGGCGGGACTGAAGCTTTCTTT	TRBJ1-1	.	TRBV2	14	.
CASSFRGNTGELFF	TGTGCCAGCAGTTTCCGGGGGAACACCGGGGAGCTGTTTTTT	TRBJ2-2	.	TRBV6-5	14	.
CASSEGVGTEAFF	TGTGCCAGCAGTGAAGGGGTCGGGACTGAAGCTTTCTTT	TRBJ1-1	.	TRBV6-1	13	.
CASSYPGQGYGYTF	TGTGCCAGCAGCTATCCGGGACAGGGGTATGGCTACACCTTC	TRBJ1-2	.	TRBV5-5	14	TRBD1
CASSQDASGPTDEQYF	TGCGCCAGCAGCCAAGACGCCTCAGGGCCCACCGACGAGCAGTACTTC	TRBJ2-7	.	TRBV4-3	16	.
CASSFSTGSGYTF	TGTGCCAGCAGTTTCTCGACAGGGTCAGGCTACACCTTC	TRBJ1-2	once	TRBV6-6	13	TRBD1
CASSLAGGSWNEQFF	TGTGCCAGCAGCTTAGCGGGGGGCTCCTGGAATGAGCAGTTCTTC	TRBJ2-1	.	TRBV11-3	15	.
CASSGFTGVCNQPQHF	TGTGCCAGCAGCGGCTTCACAGGGGTGTGCAATCAGCCCCAGCATTTT	TRBJ1-5	.	TRBV11-3	16	TRBD1
CASSYSRGYTGELFF	TGTGCCAGCAGTTACAGCAGGGGGTACACCGGGGAGCTGTTTTTT	TRBJ2-2	.	TRBV6-5	15	TRBD1
CASSTTGTFSDGYTF	TGTGCCAGCAGCACGACAGGGACCTTTTCGGATGGCTACACCTTC	TRBJ1-2	.	TRBV11-2	15	TRBD1
CASTQGILTGDSNQPQHF	TGTGCCAGCACCCAAGGGATCCTGACAGGAGATAGCAATCAGCCCCAGCATTTT	TRBJ1-5	.	TRBV21-1	18	.
CASSRQGTGNTIYF	TGTGCCAGCAGCCGACAGGGTACTGGAAACACCATATATTTT	TRBJ1-3	.	TRBV6-5	14	TRBD1
CATSTSSGGPHEQFF	TGTGCCACCAGCACCTCTAGCGGGGGGCCCCATGAGCAGTTCTTC	TRBJ2-1	.	TRBV15	15	TRBD2
CASSRQGVDGYTF	TGTGCCAGTAGCAGACAGGGGGTTGATGGCTACACCTTC	TRBJ1-2	.	TRBV19	13	TRBD1
CASSLDGQGRSPLHF	TGTGCCAGCAGCTTAGATGGACAGGGACGCTCACCCCTCCACTTT	TRBJ1-6	.	TRBV7-3	15	TRBD1
CASSPRQGAGSGANVLTF	TGTGCCAGCAGCCCGAGACAGGGGGCCGGTTCTGGGGCCAACGTCCTGACTTTC	TRBJ2-6	.	TRBV9	18	TRBD1
CASSYRTGPIGDTQYF	TGTGCCAGCAGCTACCGGACAGGGCCGATCGGCGATACGCAGTATTTT	TRBJ2-3	.	TRBV7-9	16	TRBD1
CASSLGTGWGNQPQHF	TGTGCCAGCAGCTTAGGGACAGGGTGGGGCAATCAGCCCCAGCATTTT	TRBJ1-5	.	TRBV7-2	16	TRBD1
CASSSHLGGAGANVLTF	TGTGCCAGCAGTTCCCATCTGGGAGGAGCTGGGGCCAACGTCCTGACTTTC	TRBJ2-6	.	TRBV28	17	.
CASSSMGQNQETQYF	TGCGCCAGCAGTTCGATGGGACAGAACCAAGAGACCCAGTACTTC	TRBJ2-5	.	TRBV5-1	15	TRBD1